This T cell receptor (beta chain) came from a study of blood T cells in healthy people across ages. Whole-study results and caveats: The lack of PBMC sorting stopped any conclusive naive versus antigen-experienced comparison. Among T cells, TCR beta diversity per million cells dropped roughly linearly as age rose.

Germline CDR1 reads SGHTA; CDR2 reads FQGNSA. The V gene lost 6 bases and the J gene lost 0 bases, with 3 bases spanning the gap. This CDR3 is built from 11 residues. Primed by a sample-barcoded 5' primer and a J-beta primer mix, a second PCR proceeded for about 7 to 11 cycles. MiXCR was run by TCRdb on the 5' RACE reads, yielding one entry per CDR3 protein. The sample yields about 1.5 million distinct CDR3 sequences, roughly 43% seen once. The extraction recovered at least 5.5 micrograms of total RNA per sample. This clonotype came up many times. Its target is unknown. Sample: blood. This rearrangement joins TRBV7-2 to TRBJ2-7; D is unresolved. The clonotype was recovered from a woman under 30 in good health. CDR3 loop: CASSASYEQYF. Written as DNA, the CDR3 is TGTGCCAGCAGTGCCTCCTACGAGCAGTACTTC.